This T cell receptor (beta chain) was identified in a study of cytomegalovirus exposure and HLA in healthy donors. The CDR3 consists of 14 residues. The germline V gene encodes CDR1 LNHDA and CDR2 SQIVND (reference sequence). V dropped 5 bases and J dropped 7 bases, with 14 bases sitting between them. TCRdb's table, derived via immunoSEQ multiplex PCR, lists solely in-frame clones and lacks some. The table shows about 120,000 clones, with about 85% occurring only once. This rearrangement joins TRBV19 to TRBJ1-4, with a tentative D call TRBD1 (6 bases). The sequencing input was PBMCs. This clonotype was obtained from a man younger than 30 in good health and CMV-seropositive. CDR3 sequence reads: CASSLSWTAEKLFF. The CDR3 coding sequence is TGTGCCAGTAGTCTATCCTGGACAGCTGAAAAACTGTTTTTT.